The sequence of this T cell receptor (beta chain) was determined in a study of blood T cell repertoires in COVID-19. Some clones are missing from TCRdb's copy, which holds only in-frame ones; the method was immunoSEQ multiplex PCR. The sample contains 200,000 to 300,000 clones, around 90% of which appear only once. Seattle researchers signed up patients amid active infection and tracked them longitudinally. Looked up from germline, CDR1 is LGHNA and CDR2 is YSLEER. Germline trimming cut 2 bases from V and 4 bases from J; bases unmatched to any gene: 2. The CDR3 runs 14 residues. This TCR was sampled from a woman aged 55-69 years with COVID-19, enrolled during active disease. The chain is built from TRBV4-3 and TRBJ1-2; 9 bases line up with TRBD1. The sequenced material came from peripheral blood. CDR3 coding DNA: TGCGCCAGCAGCCAAAACAGGGGGCCCTATGGCTACACCTTC. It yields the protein CASSQNRGPYGYTF.